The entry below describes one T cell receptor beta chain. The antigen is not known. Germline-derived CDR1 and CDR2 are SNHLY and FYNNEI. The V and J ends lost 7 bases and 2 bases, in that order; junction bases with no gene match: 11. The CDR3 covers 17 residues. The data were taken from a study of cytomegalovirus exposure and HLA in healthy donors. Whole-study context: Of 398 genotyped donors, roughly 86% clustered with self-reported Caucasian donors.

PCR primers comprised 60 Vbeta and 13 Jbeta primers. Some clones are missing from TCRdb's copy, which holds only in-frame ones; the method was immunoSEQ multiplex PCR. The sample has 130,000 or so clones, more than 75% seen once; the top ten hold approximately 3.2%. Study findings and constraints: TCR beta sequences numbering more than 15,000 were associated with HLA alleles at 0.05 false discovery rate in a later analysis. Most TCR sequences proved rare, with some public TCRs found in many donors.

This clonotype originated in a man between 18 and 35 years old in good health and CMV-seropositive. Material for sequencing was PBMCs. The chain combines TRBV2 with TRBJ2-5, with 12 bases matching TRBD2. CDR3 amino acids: CASIPPGLAGPQETQYF. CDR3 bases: TGTGCCAGCATCCCCCCCGGACTAGCGGGGCCTCAAGAGACCCAGTACTTC.